This T cell receptor (beta chain) was observed in a study of cytomegalovirus exposure and HLA in healthy donors (dated 2017 in TCRdb). Regarding the complete study: An earlier analysis of approximately 600 of the donors reported about 290 Gb of sequence data and about 100 million unique TCR beta sequences from about 179 million T cells. A later genetic analysis used genome-wide SNP genotypes for about 60% of the 666 donors, treating that subset as a discovery cohort. In addition to the first cohort of approximately 650 subjects, a separate validation cohort of approximately 130 different subjects was used. Every discovery cohort repertoire had been produced on one sequencing platform. Several DR-DQ haplotypes were handled as single units for association and clustering, since linkage in the cohort was strong. Rather than using new phenotypic data, the later analysis identified candidate immune exposures from TCR beta sequences and from how often those sequences occurred across donors. The study combined high-throughput TCR immunosequencing, statistical association of individual TCRs with disease status, and machine learning to predict cytomegalovirus infection status. An early release covering some 640 HLA-typed donors comprised approximately 300 gigabases of sequencing data and roughly 85 million unique TCR sequences. Of the roughly 400 genotyped donors, about 84% fell in the genetic ancestry cluster associated with self-reported Caucasian donors. An earlier analysis of around 580 of the donors used high-throughput TCR beta sequencing to judge whether each TCR beta V gene segment behaved as functional or pseudogenic. Typing coverage varied by locus: 629-630 donors for A, B, C, DRB1 and DQB1; approximately 560 for DQA1; about 570 for DPA1; more than 450 for DPB1. Using immunosequencing, the study profiled T cell repertoires from fewer than 850 subjects and related those repertoires to cytomegalovirus serostatus. Among about 370 genotyped donors of the cohort, an average of around 220,000 unique TCR beta nucleotide sequences was sequenced per donor, of which about 18% were non-productive. Donor age, sex, ethnicity and CMV serostatus were collected together with the repertoire data. HLA typing covered class I and class II loci at four-digit resolution. To study patterns of TCR occurrence, a later analysis re-analyzed previously published TCR beta repertoires from several hundred donors and added high-resolution HLA genotyping. The study aimed to test whether signatures of past pathogen exposure could be identified by cataloging public T cell receptors.

The method behind the library was the immunoSEQ multiplex PCR assay. The multiplex PCR relied on a mix of 60 forward primers for TCR Vbeta segments and 13 reverse primers for TCR Jbeta segments. A multiplex PCR assay on genomic DNA amplified the CDR3 region of rearranged TCR beta genes. The Illumina HiSeq System was used to sequence the amplified TCR beta libraries as 87-base-pair reads. The source study handled its data this way. Across the 700 or so repertoires, a later analysis counted roughly 84 million unique TCR beta chains, 9 million to 14 million of which were shared by at least two donors. To remove PCR and sequencing errors, raw reads were error-corrected and collapsed into unique sequences using a nearest-neighbor algorithm that merged closely related sequences. V, D and J gene segments were assigned by aligning CDR3 sequences to IMGT reference sequences. For a sequence to be retained, a match of at least six nucleotides was required to both a V gene segment and a J gene segment. A rearrangement was called productive if the CDR3 had no stop codons and remained in frame with V and J, and every other rearrangement was called non-productive. CDR3 was defined according to IMGT convention as the region running from the second conserved V-encoded cysteine to the conserved J-encoded phenylalanine. Sequences without an unambiguous match to a single V gene segment were excluded from the earlier analysis of a few hundred of the donors. An earlier analysis of 587 of the donors called V segments functional above 56.7% productive rearrangements and segregating when the between-donor standard deviation exceeded 5%. A statistical classification framework was built for diagnosing cytomegalovirus status from the catalog of TCR beta chain sequences. In a later analysis, V and J genes were assigned by comparing TCR nucleotide sequences against IMGT/GENE-DB human TR gene sequences. Using the TCRdist pipeline, a later analysis assigned CDR3 sequences along with most-parsimonious VDJ recombination scenarios. A later analysis defined each TCR beta chain by its CDR3 amino acid sequence plus V-gene family, and excluded reads lacking a unique V-gene family. A later analysis removed 550 to 700 highly shared, low-generation-probability nucleotide sequences to deal with suspected cross-contamination and a sequencing artifact. In a later analysis, a clonal expansion index for each public chain was calculated from normalized within-repertoire ranks of inferred template counts. Generation probabilities in a later analysis came from a VDJ recombination model fitted to out-of-frame rearrangements, and those results were checked against IGoR. In a later analysis, TCR-TCR, TCR-HLA and TCR-CMV co-occurrence was scored with hypergeometric tests, and a repertoire-size bias correction was applied to TCR pairs. A later analysis estimated false discovery rates by permuting HLA or CMV assignments 20 times. A later analysis grouped co-occurring TCRs with DBSCAN, adding TCRdist sequence similarity when clustering within HLA-allele-positive subsets. For co-occurrence clustering, repertoires with fewer than 30,000 or more than 120,000 public chains were excluded, along with roughly 5 repertoires with anomalous nucleotide sharing. This immuneACCESS table, as held by TCRdb, lists in-frame sequences with V and J called but not all clones. Of the missing ones, under half trace to an unresolved V gene in checked studies; the others have no known cause. V and J calls and clone size are given by that table; D and trimming were obtained from the DNA. The sample table lists approximately 170,000 clones, around 82% of them with a count of one. Clones ranked in the top ten supply approximately 1.6% of the sample.

The cohort was made up of 666 healthy bone marrow donors. At the time of sampling, all cohort members were nominally healthy, though unrecorded immune exposures were likely present. The donor tested CMV seronegative and was one of the 352 seronegative cohort members. Every donor gave a peripheral blood sample, and the peripheral blood mononuclear cells from that sample were used for TCR beta sequencing. Genomic DNA was extracted from the blood cell samples with the Qiagen DNeasy Blood Extraction Kit. With respect to this clone: What this receptor recognizes is not known. Qualities for individual bases were not recorded, and no much larger clone is one base off.

From cysteine to phenylalanine, the CDR3 is 15 amino acids long. Just the 45-base CDR3 DNA is kept, in frame starting at base 1. A distance of 14 bases separates the germline ends of V and J, which lose 2 bases and 4 bases respectively. As encoded in the germline V gene (reference sequence), CDR1 is MNHEY while CDR2 is SMNVEV. What the study reported, not specific to this receptor: This cohort had only TCR beta chains sequenced, and the lack of alpha or paired-chain data limited which features could be detected. According to a later analysis, most CMV-associated TCR beta chains appeared to be HLA-restricted, and the HLA associations seemed to be driven largely by CMV exposure. Broadly in line with IMGT annotations, most TCR beta V segments showed up in productive rearrangements about 87% or about 30% of the time in an earlier analysis of 450 to 750 of the donors. A later analysis found that TCR association rates varied across HLA loci, with DRB1 alleles showing the most associated TCRs and HLA-C alleles the fewest. The classifier was reported to diagnose cytomegalovirus status with high specificity and sensitivity in both the original cohort and the validation cohort. A later analysis associated 16,951 TCR beta sequences with specific HLA alleles at a false discovery rate of 0.05. Assigning TCR associations to individual alleles was difficult when HLA alleles, especially DR and DQ, strongly co-occurred. Most TCR sequences were seen in very few donors, while some public TCRs were found in many individuals. A further reported finding was that TCR beta sequences accurately predicted the HLA-A and HLA-B alleles for most subjects in the first cohort. In vitro tests confirmed that a few of the cytomegalovirus-associated TCR beta chains recognize cytomegalovirus antigens. A cluster of highly shared sequence variants was judged likely to be a technical artifact of the sequencing pipeline. In the study, some 160 TCR beta chains were listed as associated with cytomegalovirus. Because counts were too low, seventeen rarely observed V segments, including chromosome 9 orphons, were excluded from the earlier analysis of about 500 of the donors. Sequencing depth was assumed to be roughly uniform across donors in the presence/absence analyses, though that assumption may not hold. A later analysis reported that several top co-occurrence clusters appeared linked to parvovirus B19, influenza, CMV and Epstein-Barr virus. Because HLA typing was missing for some donors at each locus, association tests included only the typed subset. A later analysis found that HLA-associated TCR beta chains were more clonally expanded and had lower generation probabilities than equally common non-associated chains. Correlated functional status among segregating V segments might be attributable to linkage disequilibrium, but an unknown experimental factor could not be ruled out. According to the authors, the approach could potentially be generalized to other disease states and immunological phenotypes. In a later genetic analysis, fewer N-insertions in productive TCRs were reported among donors in an Asian-associated ancestry cluster than the roughly 640-donor mean. V-gene and J-gene trimming of TCR beta chains was associated with a missense DCLRE1C variant in a later genetic analysis, and the association was replicated in an independent cohort. The 87-base-pair reads could not distinguish some IMGT-functional V segments, including TRBV6-2 and TRBV6-3, so those segments were excluded. CMV serostatus was the only immune exposure information available for the cohort.

This chain joins TRBV27 to TRBJ1-1; the best D guess is TRBD1, with 5 bases matching. The sample consisted of PBMCs. This receptor was identified in a male donor in good health and CMV-seronegative. The nucleotides are TGTGCCAGCAGTTTAGGTCCCAGGGTGGGCACTGAAGCTTTCTTT. Its protein product is CASSLGPRVGTEAFF.